Following are 24 T cell receptor beta chains from one sample sequenced in a study of memory CD4+ T cells and cytomegalovirus serostatus. Single viable CD3+CD4+CD8-CD45RO+ cells were sorted as the memory CD4+ T cells. Assay used: immunoSEQ multiplex PCR; TCRdb lists only in-frame clones, some missing. The sample records 46,000 or so clones, about 73% being singletons. The material sequenced was memory CD4+ T cells from blood. Receptors were obtained from an adult in good health and CMV-seronegative.

The rearrangement links TRBV7-3 to TRBJ1-1; D is uncertain. The CDR3 is 13 amino acids. Trimming pared 6 bases from V and 5 bases from J, leaving 13 bases between. Germline lookup yields CDR1 SGHTA and CDR2 FQGTGA. In nucleotides, the CDR3 is TGTGCCAGCAGGGCATCTACCAAGACTGAAGCTTTCTTT. As protein: CASRASTKTEAFF.

The chain is built from TRBV28 and TRBJ1-1; D perhaps matches TRBD1 (5 bases). This CDR3 is 13 amino acids long. The V end was cut by 5 bases, the J end by 10 bases, with 17 bases between. Germline CDR1 and CDR2: MDHEN and SYDVKM. CDR3 amino acids: CASSTGTLRGAFF. CDR3 DNA sequence: TGTGCCAGCAGTACCGGGACCCTCCGGGGAGCTTTCTTT.

This clone was detected once. This sequence joins TRBV10-3 and TRBJ2-3; tentatively, D is TRBD1 (6 bases). The germline gives CDR1 ENHRY, CDR2 SYGVKD. With 3 bases removed from V and 5 bases from J, the gap between germline ends came to 12 bases. This CDR3 region has 14 residues. The CDR3 loop is CAISDRQVGDTQYF. In nucleotides, the CDR3 is TGTGCCATCAGTGACCGACAGGTGGGAGATACGCAGTATTTT.

This chain connects TRBV7-9 to TRBJ2-3; D may be TRBD1 or TRBD2 (6 bases each). The V gene's germline CDR1 is SEHNR and CDR2 FQNEAQ (reference sequence). Trimming removed 7 bases from V and 3 bases from J, with 17 bases in between. The CDR3 length is 15 residues. The CDR3 DNA reads TGTGCCAGCACCCCGGAGAGGGGGGTAACAGATACGCAGTATTTT. This encodes CASTPERGVTDTQYF.

The rearrangement uses TRBV4-1 and TRBJ2-7; TRBD1 matches 8 bases. The CDR3 contains 14 residues. V shed 4 bases, J shed 3 bases, and the junction held 5 bases outside the gene matches. The germline gives CDR1 MGHRA, CDR2 YSYEKL. The CDR3 coding sequence is TGCGCCAGCAGCCCCAGACAGGGGAACTACGAGCAGTACTTC. Residues: CASSPRQGNYEQYF.

The V call is TRBV10-3, the J call TRBJ2-1; D assignment may be TRBD1 or TRBD2 (5 bases each). CDR1 and CDR2 from the germline V gene are ENHRY and SYGVKD. The CDR3 contains 15 residues. With 3 bases removed from V and 6 bases from J, the gap between germline ends came to 15 bases. The CDR3 DNA is TGTGCCATCAGTGACCAGAGGGGTTTCAGCAATGAGCAGTTCTTC. Protein: CAISDQRGFSNEQFF.

The V gene is TRBV27, the J gene TRBJ2-7, with TRBD2 identical over 12 bases. The trim removed 2 bases at V and 4 bases at J, leaving 6 bases unmatched. Germline CDR1 is MNHEY and CDR2 is SMNVEV (reference sequence). The CDR3 totals 16 residues. The CDR3 region has the DNA TGTGCCAGCAGTTTACTTCCTAGCGGGGGGGGTTACGAGCAGTACTTC. Amino acid sequence: CASSLLPSGGGYEQYF.

The gene calls are TRBV4-2 and TRBJ1-6; tentatively, D is TRBD1 (6 bases). Between the trimmed V and J ends, which lost 8 bases and 3 bases, there was a span of 11 bases. Germline V lookup: CDR1 LGHNA, CDR2 YNFKEQ. This CDR3 region has 14 residues. DNA of the CDR3: TGTGCCAGCCGGAGGGACAACTATAATTCACCCCTCCACTTT. Translation: CASRRDNYNSPLHF.

This chain joins TRBV5-8 and TRBJ2-5, with 7 bases aligning to TRBD2. Germline CDR1 is SGHTS and CDR2 is YDEGEE. The length of the CDR3 is 16 residues. J was trimmed by 5 bases and V by 0 bases; bases with no gene match: 10. CDR3 in DNA: TGTGCCAGCAGCTTGGATGGGACCCCCGGGAGGGAGACCCAGTACTTC. Its protein product is CASSLDGTPGRETQYF.

The V call is TRBV2, the J call TRBJ2-2; D remains unclear. The CDR3 is 16 residues long. V lost 6 bases, J lost 6 bases, and 20 bases lay in between. Germline V lookup: CDR1 SNHLY, CDR2 FYNNEI. The CDR3 reads CASRDATIILSGELFF. The CDR3 DNA sequence: TGTGCCAGCAGGGACGCTACGATAATCTTATCCGGGGAGCTGTTTTTT.

The chain has TRBV2 and TRBJ2-7, with TRBD2 as a possible D gene (6 bases). The CDR3 sequence is 14 residues long. V was pared by 6 bases and J by 2 bases, with 14 bases between. Germline values: CDR1 SNHLY, CDR2 FYNNEI. The CDR3 loop is CASREGTLTYEQYF. The CDR3 DNA sequence: TGTGCCAGCAGGGAGGGGACGCTTACCTACGAGCAGTACTTC.

This clone has a handful of counts. The rearrangement joins TRBV5-4 to TRBJ1-2; 7 bases align to TRBD1. With V trimmed by 3 bases and J by 4 bases, 3 bases remained unmatched. Germline V gene lookup returns CDR1 SGHNT and CDR2 YYREEE (reference sequence). The CDR3 covers 13 residues. As DNA, the CDR3 is TGTGCCAGCAGCTCCGACAGGGTCTATGGCTACACCTTC. As protein: CASSSDRVYGYTF.

The rearrangement joins TRBV30 to TRBJ1-2; weak D call: TRBD1 (5 bases). Trimming cost V 6 bases and J 6 bases, with 17 bases left between them. Germline assignment: CDR1 GTSNPN and CDR2 SVGIG (reference sequence). This CDR3 has 13 amino acids. CDR3 nucleotides: TGTGCCTGCAGAGGTCGGGGGACGGATGGCTACACCTTC. Amino acids: CACRGRGTDGYTF.

This clone was counted once. The chain recombines TRBV5-6 with TRBJ1-2; D is uncertain. Germline-derived CDR1 and CDR2 are SGHDT and YYEEEE. Trimming took 0 bases from V and 0 from J, leaving 9 bases between them. The CDR3 is 15 amino acids. For the CDR3, the DNA is TGTGCCAGCAGCTTGGGCCTTGTCGCTAACTATGGCTACACCTTC. It codes for CASSLGLVANYGYTF.

This chain joins TRBV2 and TRBJ2-7; weak D call: TRBD1 (6 bases). V gave up 5 bases and J gave up 7 bases, with 18 bases separating them. CDR1 SNHLY and CDR2 FYNNEI come from the germline V gene. This CDR3 spans 14 amino acids. The CDR3 here is CASSLTDRRREQYF. Written as DNA, the CDR3 is TGTGCCAGCAGTCTGACAGACAGGAGGCGGGAGCAGTACTTC.

This chain joins TRBV7-9 and TRBJ2-5; 8 bases are a match to TRBD2. J lost 5 bases, V lost 5 bases, and 7 bases had no gene match. Germline V gene lookup returns CDR1 SEHNR and CDR2 FQNEAQ (reference sequence). The CDR3 totals 14 residues. CDR3 DNA sequence: TGTGCCAGCAGCCGGGGGGGAGTCGTGGAGACCCAGTACTTC. It yields the protein CASSRGGVVETQYF.

This chain links TRBV5-4 with TRBJ1-4; no firm D call. Trimming removed 0 bases at V and 4 bases at J, with 4 bases between. The CDR3 contains 13 residues. CDR1 is SGHNT and CDR2 is YYREEE in the germline V gene (reference sequence). CDR3: CASSLGFNEKLFF. In DNA form, the CDR3 reads TGTGCCAGCAGCTTGGGCTTTAATGAAAAACTGTTTTTT. The entire variable domain, with the rest obtained from reference TRBV5-4 and TRBJ1-4, is as follows: ETGVTQSPTHLIKTRGQQVTLRCSSQSGHNTVSWYQQALGQGPQFIFQYYREEENGRGNFPPRFSGLQFPNYSSELNVNALELDDSALYLCASSLGFNEKLFFGSGTQLSVL.

J is TRBJ2-7 and V is TRBV4-3; D gene ambiguous. The length of the CDR3 is 11 residues. The V and J ends lost 5 bases and 0 bases respectively, with 2 bases between them. Germline V CDR1 and CDR2: LGHNA, YSLEER. The CDR3 here is CASSFSYEQYF. The CDR3 DNA reads as TGCGCCAGCAGCTTCTCCTACGAGCAGTACTTC.

V gene TRBV30 combines with J gene TRBJ2-7; D unclear. The CDR3 is made up of 12 amino acids. CDR1 is GTSNPN, CDR2 SVGIG, per germline (reference sequence). Deletions cut 0 bases from V and 6 bases from J, with 9 bases between. The CDR3 DNA reads TGTGCCTGGAGTGTTTACAGCCCCGAGCAGTACTTC. Translated: CAWSVYSPEQYF.

The chain uses TRBV9 and TRBJ1-6; D gene uncertain. The CDR3 covers 13 residues. Between the trimmed V and J ends, which lost 0 bases and 10 bases, there was a span of 8 bases. Germline V gene sequence: CDR1 SGDLS, CDR2 YYNGEE. CDR3: CASSVGGKSPLHF. The CDR3 bases are TGTGCCAGCAGCGTAGGAGGAAAGTCACCCCTCCACTTT. Drawing the rest from reference TRBV9 and TRBJ1-6, the complete variable domain is DSGVTQTPKHLITATGQRVTLRCSPRSGDLSVYWYQQSLDQGLQFLIQYYNGEERAKGNILERFSAQQFPDLHSELNLSSLELGDSALYFCASSVGGKSPLHFGNGTRLTVT.

This rearrangement joins TRBV30 to TRBJ1-3; D ambiguous. CDR3 length: 13 amino acids. Germline loops: CDR1 GTSNPN, CDR2 SVGIG (reference sequence). Deletions cut 7 bases from V and 0 bases from J, with 10 bases between. The CDR3 region has the DNA TGTGCCTACCCAGAGAGCTCTGGAAACACCATATATTTT. It specifies CAYPESSGNTIYF.

The V and J genes are TRBV13 and TRBJ1-5, with D possibly matching TRBD1 (6 bases). The CDR3 is 13 residues long. The germline V gene encodes CDR1 PRHDT and CDR2 FYEKMQ (reference sequence). V was clipped by 8 bases and J by 2 bases, with 10 bases between them. The CDR3 nucleotides are TGTGCCAGCGCCAGGGGAGGCAATCAGCCCCAGCATTTT. It encodes CASARGGNQPQHF.

This chain joins TRBV19 and TRBJ1-3; weak D call: TRBD1 (5 bases). V lost 5 bases and J 8 bases, leaving 10 bases between the germline ends. The CDR3 is 12 amino acids. CDR1 and CDR2 from the germline V gene are LNHDA and SQIVND (reference sequence). CDR3 bases: TGTGCCAGTAGTCCCGGGACCTACACCATATATTTT. It translates to CASSPGTYTIYF.

V and J are TRBV4-1 and TRBJ2-5; TRBD2 agrees at 8 bases. The J segment lost 6 bases and the V segment lost 0 bases, leaving 6 bases of the junction unmatched. Germline V gene data show CDR1 as MGHRA and CDR2 as YSYEKL. The CDR3 runs to 15 residues. CDR3 amino acids: CASSQDPTSGKTQYF. The CDR3 DNA reads as TGCGCCAGCAGCCAAGATCCCACTAGCGGAAAGACCCAGTACTTC.